The 18 T cell receptor beta chains below were found in one sample sequenced in a study of early T cells in non-severe SARS-CoV-2 infection. TCRdb itself ran the 5' RACE reads through MiXCR, one entry per CDR3 protein. Of about 39,000 distinct CDR3 sequences in the sample, roughly 5% were seen once. Specimen: whole blood. The receptors were gathered from an adult who was a healthcare worker with PCR-confirmed SARS-CoV-2 infection or an uninfected control (not recorded which).

This clonotype was recorded many times. The rearrangement links TRBV11-2 to TRBJ2-5; tentative D call: TRBD1 (6 bases). The V end lost 4 bases, the J end lost 2 bases, and 14 bases lay between the germline ends. Germline V gene data show CDR1 as SGHAT and CDR2 as FQNNGV. The CDR3 consists of 15 residues. CDR3 amino acids: CASSSGQIKQETQYF. The CDR3 nucleotides are TGTGCCAGCAGCTCCGGACAGATTAAACAAGAGACCCAGTACTTC.

This clonotype was seen many times. This chain links TRBV7-2 with TRBJ2-7, with 8 nucleotides matching TRBD1. Germline CDR1 reads SGHTA; CDR2 reads FQGNSA. V lost 0 bases to trimming and J lost 2 bases; unmatched junction nucleotides: 3. The CDR3 is 15 residues long. CDR3 nucleotide sequence: TGTGCCAGCAGCTTAGCCGGGACAGGTCCCTACGAGCAGTACTTC. This gives the protein CASSLAGTGPYEQYF.

The chain couples TRBV14 to TRBJ2-3; 8 nucleotides line up with TRBD2. The CDR3 is 15 residues long. Germline assignment: CDR1 SGHDN and CDR2 FVKESK. The junction had 2 bases not matched to a gene; V was cut back by 0 bases and J by 3 bases. The DNA for the CDR3 is TGTGCCAGCAGCCAAGAGGGACTAGGGACAGATACGCAGTATTTT. It encodes CASSQEGLGTDTQYF. Looking up the rest from reference TRBV14 and TRBJ2-3 gives the full variable domain: EAGVTQFPSHSVIEKGQTVTLRCDPISGHDNLYWYRRVMGKEIKFLLHFVKESKQDESGMPNNRFLAERTGGTYSTLKVQPAELEDSGVYFCASSQEGLGTDTQYFGPGTRLTVL.

This clonotype turned up a few times. The genes are TRBV5-1 and TRBJ2-7, with a possible D match to TRBD1 (6 bases). Germline loops: CDR1 SGHRS, CDR2 YFSETQ. CDR3 length: 15 amino acids. V gave up 4 bases and J gave up 2 bases, with 16 bases separating them. CDR3 residues: CASSPQVGAAYEQYF. The CDR3 bases are TGCGCCAGCAGCCCCCAAGTGGGGGCTGCCTACGAGCAGTACTTC.

The sample holds many counts of this clonotype. V is TRBV29-1 and J is TRBJ2-3; D is uncertain. The CDR3 totals 15 residues. The germline V gene encodes CDR1 SQVTM and CDR2 ANQGSEA. Trimming took off 2 bases at V and 5 bases at J, with 17 bases between the two ends. CDR3 nucleotides: TGCAGCGTTGAACAGTTTGGCACAACGGGAGATACGCAGTATTTT. Amino acid sequence: CSVEQFGTTGDTQYF.

In this sample, this clonotype turned up a few times. This rearrangement joins TRBV12-3 or TRBV12-4 to TRBJ1-2, with TRBD1 as a possible D gene (5 bases). The CDR3 extends over 13 amino acids. V was cut by 10 bases and J by 5 bases, with 17 bases left in between. CDR3 nucleotide sequence: TGTGCCACAGCCGGGACGACGAATTATGGCTACACCTTC. It translates to CATAGTTNYGYTF.

The chain links TRBV19 to TRBJ2-1; 11 nucleotides align to TRBD1. Germline CDR1 is LNHDA and CDR2 is SQIVND (reference sequence). CDR3 size: 14 residues. The V gene end was trimmed by 6 bases and the J gene end by 10 bases; junction bases not matched to a gene: 8. This CDR3 reads CASSGTGGLAEQFF. The CDR3 coding sequence is TGTGCCAGTAGCGGGACAGGGGGTCTCGCGGAGCAGTTCTTC.

In this sample, this clonotype turned up many times. This chain links TRBV20-1 with TRBJ2-2; D gene unclear. The germline V gene has CDR1 DFQATT and CDR2 SNEGSKA (reference sequence). V lost 1 base, J lost 0 bases, and 0 bases lay in between. The CDR3 runs 12 residues. DNA for the CDR3: TGCAGTGCTAGAGCGAACACCGGGGAGCTGTTTTTT. Protein: CSARANTGELFF.

The V and J genes are TRBV5-4 and TRBJ1-2; D call uncertain. Trimming shortened V by 4 bases and J by 0 bases, and 16 bases separated the two germline ends. CDR1 and CDR2 (germline): SGHNT, YYREEE (reference sequence). The CDR3 runs 16 residues. The CDR3 DNA is TGTGCCAGCAGCCCGGGCAGCAGTTCCTCTAACTATGGCTACACCTTC. Translating it yields CASSPGSSSSNYGYTF.

This clonotype was counted ten times or more. The chain has TRBV28 and TRBJ1-6, with a weak D call TRBD1 (5 bases). CDR1 is MDHEN and CDR2 is SYDVKM in the germline V gene. V dropped 3 bases and J dropped 9 bases, with 15 bases sitting between them. This CDR3 contains 15 residues. In DNA form, the CDR3 reads TGTGCCAGCAGTTTGCCGGGGGAGCGCTTTTCACCCCTCCACTTT. Its translation: CASSLPGERFSPLHF.

This clonotype was recorded many times. V usage is TRBV2 and J usage is TRBJ1-2, with 8 bases lining up with TRBD1. V was clipped by 3 bases and J by 8 bases; unmatched bases: 11. Germline V gene sequence: CDR1 SNHLY, CDR2 FYNNEI. The CDR3 has 15 amino acids. CDR3 bases: TGTGCCAGCAGTGATATCTCCGGACAGGGACGGGGCTACACCTTC. Residues: CASSDISGQGRGYTF.

The sample holds many counts of this clonotype. The chain couples TRBV10-3 to TRBJ2-5; 7 bases map to TRBD2. The CDR3 totals 12 residues. CDR1 and CDR2 (germline): ENHRY, SYGVKD. Losses at the gene ends were 4 bases for V and 4 bases for J; bases not matched to a gene: 0. The CDR3 protein is CAISGGGETQYF. The CDR3 DNA sequence: TGTGCCATCAGTGGGGGGGGAGAGACCCAGTACTTC.

This clonotype was counted only a few times. The genes are TRBV20-1 and TRBJ2-7, with TRBD1 matching over 7 bases. CDR3 length: 14 residues. V was clipped by 0 bases and J by 2 bases; unmatched bases: 4. Germline V gives CDR1 DFQATT, CDR2 SNEGSKA (reference sequence). The CDR3 DNA sequence: TGCAGTGCTAGAGAAGACAGGGAACCCTACGAGCAGTACTTC. Translation: CSAREDREPYEQYF.

The V call is TRBV11-2, the J call TRBJ2-3; tentatively, D is TRBD1 (6 bases). V lost 10 bases to trimming and J lost 2 bases, with 13 bases between them. CDR3 length: 13 amino acids. CDR1 is SGHAT and CDR2 is FQNNGV in the germline V gene. The CDR3 loop is CATRDILTDTQYF. The CDR3 coding sequence is TGTGCCACCCGGGACATCCTCACAGATACGCAGTATTTT.

This clonotype was counted a few times. The chain links TRBV7-8 to TRBJ2-5; 9 nucleotides match TRBD2. The CDR3 is 16 amino acids. V was pared by 2 bases and J by 0 bases, with 4 bases of the junction left unmatched. Germline V CDR1 and CDR2: SGHVS, FQNEAQ. Written as DNA, the CDR3 is TGTGCCAGCAGCTTAAGCTCTAGCGGGGACCAAGAGACCCAGTACTTC. Translating it yields CASSLSSSGDQETQYF.

This clonotype was observed a few times. The chain uses TRBV12-3 or TRBV12-4 and TRBJ1-6, with D maybe TRBD1 (5 bases). CDR3 size: 12 residues. The V end was cut by 6 bases, the J end by 7 bases, with 7 bases between. CDR3 in DNA: TGTGCCAGCAGCTGGGGGAATTCACCCCTCCACTTT. The encoded protein is CASSWGNSPLHF.

The CDR3 loop reads CASSFLAPGRIMNTEAFF. In nucleotides, the CDR3 is TGTGCCAGCAGCTTTCTGGCCCCGGGACGGATAATGAACACTGAAGCTTTCTTT. The rearrangement links TRBV9 to TRBJ1-1, with D perhaps matching TRBD1 (5 bases). V lost 4 bases and J 0 bases, leaving 22 bases between the germline ends. The germline CDR1 and CDR2 sequences are SGDLS and YYNGEE. The CDR3 is 18 amino acids. Full variable domain (remainder filled in from reference TRBV9 and TRBJ1-1): DSGVTQTPKHLITATGQRVTLRCSPRSGDLSVYWYQQSLDQGLQFLIQYYNGEERAKGNILERFSAQQFPDLHSELNLSSLELGDSALYFCASSFLAPGRIMNTEAFFGQGTRLTVV.

This rearrangement joins TRBV3-1 to TRBJ2-5, with D maybe TRBD1 (5 bases). V lost 6 bases, J lost 3 bases, and 11 bases lay in between. CDR3 length: 13 amino acids. Germline-derived CDR1 and CDR2 are LGHDT and YNNKEL (reference sequence). This chain's CDR3 is CASRQSREETQYF. The CDR3 nucleotides read TGTGCCAGCAGACAATCCAGGGAAGAGACCCAGTACTTC.